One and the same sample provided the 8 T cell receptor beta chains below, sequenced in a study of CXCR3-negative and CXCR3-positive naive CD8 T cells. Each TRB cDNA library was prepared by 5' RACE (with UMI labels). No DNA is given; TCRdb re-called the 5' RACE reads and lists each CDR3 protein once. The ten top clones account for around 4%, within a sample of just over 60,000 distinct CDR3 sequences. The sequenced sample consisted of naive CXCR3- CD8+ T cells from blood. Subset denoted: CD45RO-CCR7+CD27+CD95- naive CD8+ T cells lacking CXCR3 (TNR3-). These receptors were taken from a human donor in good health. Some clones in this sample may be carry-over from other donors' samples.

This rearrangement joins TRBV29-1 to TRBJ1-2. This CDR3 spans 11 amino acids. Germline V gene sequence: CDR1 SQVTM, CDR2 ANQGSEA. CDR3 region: CSVEEDYGYTF.

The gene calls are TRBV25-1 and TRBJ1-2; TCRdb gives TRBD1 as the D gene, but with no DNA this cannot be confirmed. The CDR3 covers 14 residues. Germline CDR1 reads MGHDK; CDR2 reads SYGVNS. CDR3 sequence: CASSRGTPEHGYTF.

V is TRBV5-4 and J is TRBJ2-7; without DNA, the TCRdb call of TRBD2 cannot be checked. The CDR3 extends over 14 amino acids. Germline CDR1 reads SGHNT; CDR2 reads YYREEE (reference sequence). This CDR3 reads CASSLGSGAYEQYF.

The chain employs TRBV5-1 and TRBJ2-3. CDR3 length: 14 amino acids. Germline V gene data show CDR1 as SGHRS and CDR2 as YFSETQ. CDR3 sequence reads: CASSWETSTDTQYF.

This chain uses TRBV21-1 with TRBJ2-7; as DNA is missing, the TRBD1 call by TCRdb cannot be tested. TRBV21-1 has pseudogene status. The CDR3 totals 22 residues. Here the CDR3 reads CASSKITSMGLAPRRRTYEQYF.

The CDR3: CASSPYRGDDYGYTF. V usage is TRBV4-3 and J usage is TRBJ1-2; TCRdb returns TRBD1, unconfirmable since there is no DNA. Germline lookup yields CDR1 LGHNA and CDR2 YSLEER. This CDR3 is built from 15 residues.

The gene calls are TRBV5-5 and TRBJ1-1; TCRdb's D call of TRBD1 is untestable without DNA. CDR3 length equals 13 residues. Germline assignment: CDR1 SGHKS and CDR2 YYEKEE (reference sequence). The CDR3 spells CASRMTANTEAFF.

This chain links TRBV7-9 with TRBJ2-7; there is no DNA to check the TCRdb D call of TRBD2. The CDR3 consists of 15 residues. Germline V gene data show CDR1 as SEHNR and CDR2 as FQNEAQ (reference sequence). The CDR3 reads CASSPEGLRAYEQYF.